This entry features one T cell receptor (beta chain) sequence. Its antigen is not identified. Mismatch repair deficiency was confirmed in all patients, by PCR or immunohistochemistry. Three pembrolizumab responders had their TCRs sequenced. With 3 bases clipped from V and 2 bases from J, the junction kept 6 bases outside the gene matches. In germline, CDR1 is MGHRA, CDR2 YSYEKL. There are 15 residues in the CDR3. This entry belongs to a study of PD-1 blockade in mismatch repair-deficient tumors. General study results and limits: Tumor-resident clones, often absent from pretreatment blood, expanded after pembrolizumab and then contracted.

Profiled with immunoSEQ multiplex PCR; TCRdb holds only in-frame clones, not every one. The sample has roughly 130,000 clones; 88% are singletons. The clonotype comes from an adult with mismatch repair-deficient cancer. The material was peripheral blood, obtained 72 weeks after starting pembrolizumab. The rearrangement uses TRBV4-1 and TRBJ2-7; 8 bases line up with TRBD1. For the CDR3, the DNA is TGCGCCAGCAGCCATGGCGACAGGGGACCCTACGAGCAGTACTTC. Translated: CASSHGDRGPYEQYF.